Below, 7 T cell receptor beta chains from the same sample are listed, as sequenced in a study of cytomegalovirus exposure and HLA in healthy donors. The PCR made use of 60 Vbeta and 13 Jbeta primers. Some clones are missing from TCRdb's copy, which holds only in-frame ones; the method was immunoSEQ multiplex PCR. The sample gives around 100,000 clones, 70% of which show up once; approximately 11% is in the top ten. The sequencing input was PBMCs. The receptors come from a man aged 35-49 years in good health and CMV-seropositive.

V and J are TRBV10-3 and TRBJ2-3; TRBD2 matches at 7 bases. This CDR3 has 15 amino acids. Trimming cost V 4 bases and J 0 bases; bases outside gene matches: 4. Germline CDR1 ENHRY, CDR2 SYGVKD. CDR3 residues: CAISAVRESTDTQYF. CDR3 bases: TGTGCCATCAGTGCGGTGCGGGAGAGCACAGATACGCAGTATTTT.

V is TRBV18 and J is TRBJ1-1; weak D call: TRBD1 (6 bases). The V end was cut by 1 base, the J end by 0 bases, with 12 bases between. Germline V lookup: CDR1 KGHSH, CDR2 LQKENI. The CDR3 covers 16 residues. CDR3 in amino acids: CASSPLSGALNTEAFF. CDR3 nucleotide sequence: TGTGCCAGCTCACCACTGTCAGGGGCCCTGAACACTGAAGCTTTCTTT. Looking up the rest from reference TRBV18 and TRBJ1-1 gives the full variable domain: NAGVMQNPRHLVRRRGQEARLRCSPMKGHSHVYWYRQLPEEGLKFMVYLQKENIIDESGMPKERFSAEFPKEGPSILRIQQVVRGDSAAYFCASSPLSGALNTEAFFGQGTRLTVV.

CDR3 loop: CASSATGEAFF. In DNA, the CDR3 is TGTGCCAGCAGTGCCACAGGGGAAGCTTTCTTT. This sequence joins TRBV2 and TRBJ1-1; the D gene is possibly TRBD1 (6 bases). The germline V and J ends were trimmed by 4 bases and 8 bases, with 8 bases remaining between them. The CDR3 covers 11 residues. Germline values: CDR1 SNHLY, CDR2 FYNNEI.

J is TRBJ2-7 and V is TRBV18, with D tentatively TRBD2 (6 bases). The CDR3 covers 13 residues. Trimming removed 2 bases from V and 4 bases from J, with 9 bases in between. Germline loops: CDR1 KGHSH, CDR2 LQKENI. The CDR3 DNA reads as TGTGCCAGCTCACCAGGGCGGGGATACGAGCAGTACGTC. Translation: CASSPGRGYEQYV.

This clone has more than one count but fewer than ten. Other DNA sequences in this specimen translate into the identical CDR3. This chain connects TRBV7-9 to TRBJ2-4; D gene unclear. There are 14 residues in the CDR3. CDR1 and CDR2 from the germline V gene are SEHNR and FQNEAQ (reference sequence). Deletions cut 5 bases from V and 0 bases from J, with 8 bases between. The CDR3 DNA follows: TGTGCCAGCAGCCCCCCGGGAGCCAAAAACATTCAGTACTTC. This translates into CASSPPGAKNIQYF.

The gene calls are TRBV27 and TRBJ2-7; the match to TRBD2 covers 11 bases. Trimming removed 4 bases from V and 6 bases from J; junction bases left unmatched: 5. The CDR3 is made up of 14 amino acids. From germline, CDR1 is MNHEY and CDR2 SMNVEV (reference sequence). The CDR3 sequence: CASSSRLAGGEQYF. The CDR3, as DNA: TGTGCCAGCAGTTCAAGGCTAGCGGGAGGCGAGCAGTACTTC.

This chain links TRBV29-1 with TRBJ2-5, with D possibly being TRBD2 (5 bases). CDR3 length: 12 residues. CDR1 SQVTM and CDR2 ANQGSEA come from the germline V gene. V dropped 6 bases and J dropped 4 bases, with 12 bases sitting between them. The CDR3 nucleotides are TGCAGCGTCCCACTAGGGTCAGAGACCCAGTACTTC. Its protein is CSVPLGSETQYF.